The present TCR beta chain was sequenced within a study of T cell changes during pregnancy in multiple sclerosis. Assay used: immunoSEQ multiplex PCR; TCRdb lists only in-frame clones, some missing. Among tens of thousands of clones listed, approximately 91% were seen once. The J segment lost 6 bases and the V segment lost 2 bases, leaving 17 bases of the junction unmatched. The CDR3 loop spans 20 amino acids. CDR1 PRHDT and CDR2 FYEKMQ come from the germline V gene (reference sequence). This specimen consisted of peripheral blood, obtained in the second trimester of pregnancy. This clonotype was obtained from a female donor in good health, enrolled as a control in a pregnancy study. The J gene is TRBJ2-1, the V gene TRBV13, with 12 bases lining up with TRBD2. CDR3 in DNA: TGTGCCAGCAGCTTATATTCTAGGACTAGCGGGGCCCCAGGGGCCAATGAGCAGTTCTTC. Translation: CASSLYSRTSGAPGANEQFF.